A single sample gave rise to the 6 T cell receptor beta chains below, sequenced in a study of Graves' ophthalmopathy and Graves' hyperthyroidism. Investigators amplified TCR beta CDR3 regions from RNA transcripts. An opening RT-PCR round employed HTBI primers and preceded a second-round multiplex PCR. TCRdb used MiXCR to reprocess the multiplex PCR reads, holding one entry per CDR3 protein. The profile shows almost 750,000 distinct CDR3 sequences, 35% to 50% of them singletons. Sequenced sample: peripheral blood. The receptors shown here come from an adult man with Graves' ophthalmopathy.

This chain links TRBV7-9 with TRBJ2-7, with D perhaps TRBD1 (5 bases). Germline CDR1 reads SEHNR; CDR2 reads FQNEAQ (reference sequence). V was clipped by 5 bases and J by 4 bases, with 12 bases between them. The CDR3 loop spans 13 amino acids. CDR3 sequence (DNA): TGTGCCAGCAGCCTCAGAGACAGATACGAGCAGTACTTC. Its translation: CASSLRDRYEQYF.

This clonotype was recorded many times. This rearrangement joins TRBV7-2 to TRBJ1-2; the D is unclear. The germline V and J ends were trimmed by 0 bases and 7 bases, with 12 bases remaining between them. The CDR3 loop spans 14 amino acids. Germline CDR1 reads SGHTA; CDR2 reads FQGNSA. The CDR3 DNA is TGTGCCAGCAGCTTAGCCGAAGACGGGTCTGGCTACACCTTC. It is translated as CASSLAEDGSGYTF.

This clonotype was seen many times. The V and J genes are TRBV19 and TRBJ2-6; no clear D. Trimming took 1 base from V and 0 from J, leaving 4 bases between them. The CDR3 is made up of 15 amino acids. Per the germline V gene, CDR1 is LNHDA and CDR2 is SQIVND (reference sequence). As DNA, the CDR3 is TGTGCCAGTAGTATAGGAGTCTCTGGGGCCAACGTCCTGACTTTC. It yields the protein CASSIGVSGANVLTF.

This clonotype was recorded many times. The chain has TRBV7-9 and TRBJ2-2; tentatively, D is TRBD2 (5 bases). This CDR3 has 13 amino acids. The germline gives CDR1 SEHNR, CDR2 FQNEAQ (reference sequence). Trimming took off 5 bases at V and 7 bases at J, with 11 bases between the two ends. The CDR3 loop reads CASSELGNGELFF. The DNA for the CDR3 is TGTGCCAGCAGCGAACTAGGAAACGGGGAGCTGTTTTTT.

The chain combines TRBV25-1 with TRBJ1-1; 9 bases line up with TRBD1. This CDR3 has 13 residues. V trimming: 8 bases; J trimming: 4 bases; junction bases outside the gene matches: 5. The germline CDR1 and CDR2 sequences are MGHDK and SYGVNS. The CDR3 coding sequence is TGTGCCAGCGTGGTGGGACAGGGCACTGAAGCTTTCTTT. Protein product: CASVVGQGTEAFF. Variable domain in full (rest from reference TRBV25-1 and TRBJ1-1): EADIYQTPRYLVIGTGKKITLECSQTMGHDKMYWYQQDPGMELHLIHYSYGVNSTEKGDLSSESTVSRIRTEHFPLTLESARPSHTSQYLCASVVGQGTEAFFGQGTRLTVV.

This sequence joins TRBV20-1 and TRBJ1-2, with TRBD1 matching over 7 bases. CDR3 length: 12 amino acids. Trimming at V came to 6 bases and at J to 4 bases, leaving 5 bases not matched to a gene. Germline values: CDR1 DFQATT, CDR2 SNEGSKA (reference sequence). The CDR3 region is CSATGARYGYTF. CDR3 sequence (DNA): TGCAGTGCCACAGGGGCGCGCTATGGCTACACCTTC.